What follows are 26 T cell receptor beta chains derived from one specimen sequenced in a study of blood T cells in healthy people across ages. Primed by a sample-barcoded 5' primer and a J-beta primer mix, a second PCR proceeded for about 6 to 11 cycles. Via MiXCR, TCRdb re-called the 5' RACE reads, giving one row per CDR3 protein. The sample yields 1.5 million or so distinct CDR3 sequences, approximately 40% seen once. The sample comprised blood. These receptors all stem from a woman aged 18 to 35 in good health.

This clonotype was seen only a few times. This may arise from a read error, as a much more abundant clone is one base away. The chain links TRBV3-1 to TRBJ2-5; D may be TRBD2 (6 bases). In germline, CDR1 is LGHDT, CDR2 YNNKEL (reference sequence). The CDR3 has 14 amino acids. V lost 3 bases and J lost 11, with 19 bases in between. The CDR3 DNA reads TGTGCCAGCAGCCACGTGGGGGGAACCAATGAGCAGTACTTC. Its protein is CASSHVGGTNEQYF.

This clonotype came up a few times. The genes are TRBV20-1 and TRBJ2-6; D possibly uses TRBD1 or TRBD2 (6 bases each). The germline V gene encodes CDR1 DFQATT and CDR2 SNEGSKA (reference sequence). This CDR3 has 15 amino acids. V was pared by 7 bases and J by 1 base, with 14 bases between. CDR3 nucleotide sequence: TGCAGTGGCACCCCGGGGGCGTCTGGGGCCAACGTCCTGACTTTC. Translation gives CSGTPGASGANVLTF.

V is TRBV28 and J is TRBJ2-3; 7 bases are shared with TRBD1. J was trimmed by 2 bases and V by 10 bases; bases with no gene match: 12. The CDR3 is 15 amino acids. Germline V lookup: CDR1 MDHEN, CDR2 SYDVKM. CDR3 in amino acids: CATFPGQLNTDTQYF. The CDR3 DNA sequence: TGTGCCACCTTCCCGGGACAGTTAAACACAGATACGCAGTATTTT.

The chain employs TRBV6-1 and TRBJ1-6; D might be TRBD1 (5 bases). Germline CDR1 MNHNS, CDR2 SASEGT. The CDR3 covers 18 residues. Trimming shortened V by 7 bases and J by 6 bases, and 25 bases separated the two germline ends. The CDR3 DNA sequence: TGTGCCAGCACCCCGGGACGGGGAGTGATAAATAGTAATTCACCCCTCCACTTT. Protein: CASTPGRGVINSNSPLHF.

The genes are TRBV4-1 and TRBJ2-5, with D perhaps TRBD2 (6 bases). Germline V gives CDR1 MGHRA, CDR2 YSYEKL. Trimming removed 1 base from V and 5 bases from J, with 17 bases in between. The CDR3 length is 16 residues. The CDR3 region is CASSQVGGQTGETQYF. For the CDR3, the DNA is TGCGCCAGCAGCCAAGTCGGGGGTCAAACGGGTGAGACCCAGTACTTC.

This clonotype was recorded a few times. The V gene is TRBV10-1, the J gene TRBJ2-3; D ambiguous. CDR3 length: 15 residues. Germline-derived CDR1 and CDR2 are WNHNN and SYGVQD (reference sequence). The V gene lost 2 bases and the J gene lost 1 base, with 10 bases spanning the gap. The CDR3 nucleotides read TGCGCCAGCAGTGAGGCTGGGTCCGGCACAGATACGCAGTATTTT. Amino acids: CASSEAGSGTDTQYF.

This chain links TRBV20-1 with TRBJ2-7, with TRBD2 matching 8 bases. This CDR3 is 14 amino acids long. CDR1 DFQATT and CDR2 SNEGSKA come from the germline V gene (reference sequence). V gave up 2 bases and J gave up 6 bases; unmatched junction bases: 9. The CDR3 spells CSARNEREFFEQYF. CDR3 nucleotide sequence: TGCAGTGCTAGAAACGAGCGGGAGTTTTTCGAGCAGTACTTC.

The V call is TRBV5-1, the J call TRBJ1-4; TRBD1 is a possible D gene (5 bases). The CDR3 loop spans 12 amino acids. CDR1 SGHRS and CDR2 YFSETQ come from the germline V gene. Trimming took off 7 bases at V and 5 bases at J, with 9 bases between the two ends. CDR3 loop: CASWGGNEKLFF. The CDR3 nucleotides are TGCGCCAGCTGGGGGGGGAATGAAAAACTGTTTTTT.

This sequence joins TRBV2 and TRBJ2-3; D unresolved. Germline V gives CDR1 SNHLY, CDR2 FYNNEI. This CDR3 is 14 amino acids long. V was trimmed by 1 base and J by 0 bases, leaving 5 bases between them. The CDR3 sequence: CASSEDFSTDTQYF. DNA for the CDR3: TGTGCCAGCAGTGAAGACTTTAGCACAGATACGCAGTATTTT.

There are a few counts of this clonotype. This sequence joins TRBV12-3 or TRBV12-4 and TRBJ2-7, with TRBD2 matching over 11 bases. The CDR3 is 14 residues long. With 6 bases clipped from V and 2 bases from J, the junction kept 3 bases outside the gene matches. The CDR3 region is CASSGSGRAYEQYF. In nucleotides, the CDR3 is TGTGCCAGCAGCGGTAGCGGGAGGGCCTACGAGCAGTACTTC.

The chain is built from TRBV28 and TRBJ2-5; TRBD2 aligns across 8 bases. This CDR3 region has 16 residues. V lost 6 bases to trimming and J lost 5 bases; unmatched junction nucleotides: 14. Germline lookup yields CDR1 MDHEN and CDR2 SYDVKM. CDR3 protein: CASSSGGAPQSETQYF. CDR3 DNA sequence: TGTGCCAGCAGCTCGGGAGGGGCCCCCCAATCGGAGACCCAGTACTTC.

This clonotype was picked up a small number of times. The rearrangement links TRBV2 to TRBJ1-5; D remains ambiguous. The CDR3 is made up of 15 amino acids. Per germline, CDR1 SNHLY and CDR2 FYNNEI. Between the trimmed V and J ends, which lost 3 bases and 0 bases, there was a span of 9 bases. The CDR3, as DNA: TGTGCCAGCAGTGAGGACGCTAATAGCAATCAGCCCCAGCATTTT. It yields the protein CASSEDANSNQPQHF.

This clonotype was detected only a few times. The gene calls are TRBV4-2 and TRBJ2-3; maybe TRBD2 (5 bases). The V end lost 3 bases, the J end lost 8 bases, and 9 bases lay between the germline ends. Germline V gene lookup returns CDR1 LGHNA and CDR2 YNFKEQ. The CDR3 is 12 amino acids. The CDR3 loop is CASSHPEGTQYF. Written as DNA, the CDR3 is TGTGCCAGCAGCCACCCAGAGGGTACGCAGTATTTT.

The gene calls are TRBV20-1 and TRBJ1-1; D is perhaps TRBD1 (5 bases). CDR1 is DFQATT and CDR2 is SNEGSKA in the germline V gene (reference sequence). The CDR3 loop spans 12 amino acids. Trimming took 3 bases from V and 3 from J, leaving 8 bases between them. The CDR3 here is CSARPGYTEAFF. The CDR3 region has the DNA TGCAGTGCTAGGCCAGGGTACACTGAAGCTTTCTTT.

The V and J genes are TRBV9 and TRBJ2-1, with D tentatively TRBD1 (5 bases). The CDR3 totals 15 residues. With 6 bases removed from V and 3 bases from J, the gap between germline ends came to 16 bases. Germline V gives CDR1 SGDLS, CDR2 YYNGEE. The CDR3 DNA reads TGTGCCAGCACCCAAGGGGTCTCTTTCTACAATGAGCAGTTCTTC. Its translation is CASTQGVSFYNEQFF.

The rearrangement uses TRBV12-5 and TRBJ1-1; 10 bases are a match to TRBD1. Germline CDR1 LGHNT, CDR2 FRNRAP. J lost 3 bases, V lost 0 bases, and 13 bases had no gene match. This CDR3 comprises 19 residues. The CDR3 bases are TGTGCTAGTGGTTTGGTAAGGTCTGGGGACAGGGGAGGAGACACTGAAGCTTTCTTT. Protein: CASGLVRSGDRGGDTEAFF.

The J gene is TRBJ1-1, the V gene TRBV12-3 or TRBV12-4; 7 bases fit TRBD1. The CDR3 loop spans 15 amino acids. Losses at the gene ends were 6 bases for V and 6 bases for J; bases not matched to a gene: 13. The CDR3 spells CASSPDREPNPEAFF. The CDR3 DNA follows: TGTGCCAGCAGCCCAGACAGGGAACCCAACCCTGAAGCTTTCTTT.

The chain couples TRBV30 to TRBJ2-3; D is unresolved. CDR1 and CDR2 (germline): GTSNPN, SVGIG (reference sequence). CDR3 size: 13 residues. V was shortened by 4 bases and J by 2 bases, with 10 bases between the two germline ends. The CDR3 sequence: CAWMRDYTDTQYF. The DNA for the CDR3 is TGTGCCTGGATGCGCGATTACACAGATACGCAGTATTTT.

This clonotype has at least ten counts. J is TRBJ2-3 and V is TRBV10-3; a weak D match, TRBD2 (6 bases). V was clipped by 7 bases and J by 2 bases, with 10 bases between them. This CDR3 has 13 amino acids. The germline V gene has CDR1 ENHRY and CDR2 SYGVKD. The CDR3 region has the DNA TGTGCCATCACAGGAGGGCCCACAGATACGCAGTATTTT. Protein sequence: CAITGGPTDTQYF.

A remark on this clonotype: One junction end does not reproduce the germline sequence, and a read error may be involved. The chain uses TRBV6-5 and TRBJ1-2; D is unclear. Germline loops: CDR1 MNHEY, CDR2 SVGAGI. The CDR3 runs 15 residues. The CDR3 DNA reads TGTGCCAGCAGTTTAGAGGGCAGCCACGACTATGGCTGCACCTTC. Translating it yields CASSLEGSHDYGCTF.

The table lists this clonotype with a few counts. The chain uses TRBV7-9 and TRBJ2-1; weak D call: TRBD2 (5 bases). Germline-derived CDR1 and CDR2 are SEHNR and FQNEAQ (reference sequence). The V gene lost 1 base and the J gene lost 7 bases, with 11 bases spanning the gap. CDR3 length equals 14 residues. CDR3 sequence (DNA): TGTGCCAGCAGCTTAGTCGGACTGAGTAATGAGCAGTTCTTC. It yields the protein CASSLVGLSNEQFF.

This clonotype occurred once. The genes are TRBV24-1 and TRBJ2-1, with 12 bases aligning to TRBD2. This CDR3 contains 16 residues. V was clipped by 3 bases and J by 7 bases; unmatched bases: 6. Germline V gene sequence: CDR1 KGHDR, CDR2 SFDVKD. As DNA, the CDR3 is TGTGCCACCAGTGATCCTAGCGGGGGGGCGAGGAATGAGCAGTTCTTC. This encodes CATSDPSGGARNEQFF.

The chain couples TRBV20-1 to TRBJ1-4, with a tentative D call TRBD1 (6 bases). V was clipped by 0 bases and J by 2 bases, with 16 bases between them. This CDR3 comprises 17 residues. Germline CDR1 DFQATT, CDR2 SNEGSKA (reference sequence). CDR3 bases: TGCAGTGCTAGAGATGGGAGCACAGGGAGTACTAATGAAAAACTGTTTTTT. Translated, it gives CSARDGSTGSTNEKLFF.

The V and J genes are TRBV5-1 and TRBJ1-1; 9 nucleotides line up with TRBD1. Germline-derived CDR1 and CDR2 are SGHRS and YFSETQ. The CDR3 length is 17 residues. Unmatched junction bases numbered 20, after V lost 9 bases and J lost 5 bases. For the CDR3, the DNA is TGCGCCACAAGACAGGGGGTTGACTTTGATCCGGGAACTGAAGCTTTCTTT. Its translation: CATRQGVDFDPGTEAFF.

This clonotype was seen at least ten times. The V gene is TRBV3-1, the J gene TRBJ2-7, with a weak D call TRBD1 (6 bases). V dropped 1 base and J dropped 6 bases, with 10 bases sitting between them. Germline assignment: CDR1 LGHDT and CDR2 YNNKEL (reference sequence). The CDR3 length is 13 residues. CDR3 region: CASSQVQGAEQYF. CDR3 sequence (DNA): TGTGCCAGCAGCCAAGTACAGGGCGCCGAGCAGTACTTC.

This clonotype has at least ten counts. The CDR3 loop is CSVEPTGGPTYNEQFF. CDR3 sequence (DNA): TGCAGCGTTGAACCTACAGGTGGGCCCACTTACAATGAGCAGTTCTTC. The V gene is TRBV29-1, the J gene TRBJ2-1; possibly TRBD1 for D (5 bases). The germline gives CDR1 SQVTM, CDR2 ANQGSEA. The CDR3 covers 16 residues. V was trimmed by 2 bases and J by 4 bases, leaving 18 bases between them.